This TCR beta chain was profiled in a study of early T cells in non-severe SARS-CoV-2 infection. This CDR3 has 13 residues. The ends lost 5 bases at V and 12 bases at J; junction bases unmatched: 12. Per germline, CDR1 SGHTA and CDR2 FQGNSA. TCRdb re-called the 5' RACE reads with MiXCR, one entry per CDR3 protein. The table lists tens of thousands of distinct CDR3 sequences, about 5.1% of them singletons. This clonotype occurred many times. The sample comprised whole blood. The genes are TRBV7-2 and TRBJ1-1; 7 nucleotides match TRBD1. The source is an adult who was a healthcare worker with PCR-confirmed SARS-CoV-2 infection or an uninfected control (not recorded which). The CDR3 region is CASSTYRQGSSFF. The CDR3 DNA reads TGTGCCAGCAGCACATACAGACAGGGTTCGTCTTTCTTT.